Listed below are T cell receptor beta chains from one sample, sequenced in a study of cytomegalovirus exposure and HLA in healthy donors. The protocol was immunoSEQ multiplex PCR, while the TCRdb copy is restricted to in-frame clones and leaves out a portion. This table has 130,000 or so clones, over 8.5% appearing once. The sample comprised PBMCs. The receptors shown here come from a middle-aged woman in good health and CMV-seropositive. Both conserved end residues are part of each CDR3. Fields, in order: clone size, V gene, D gene, J gene, CDR3 DNA, CDR3 protein. The D gene is left open where the match is weak. Clone size is not always given. Where it is, it says once, few, many or a class for expanded clones.

.	TRBV7-6	TRBD1	TRBJ1-2	TGTGCCAGCAGCTCGCGCGGGGACAGGGGGCCTCATGGCTACACCTTC	CASSSRGDRGPHGYTF
.	TRBV6-6	.	TRBJ2-5	TGTGCCAGCAGTCTCGGAGGTCCGGGGACCCAGTACTTC	CASSLGGPGTQYF
few	TRBV4-2	TRBD1	TRBJ2-3	TGTGCCAGCAGCCAAACACAGGGGGAAACTAGCACAGATACGCAGTATTTT	CASSQTQGETSTDTQYF
few	TRBV4-2	.	TRBJ1-1	TGTGCCAGCAGCCAAGATCACAGGGTCACTGAAGCTTTCTTT	CASSQDHRVTEAFF
few	TRBV6-5	.	TRBJ1-2	TGTGCCAGCAGTTCCACCCGCGTAAACTATGGCTACACCTTC	CASSSTRVNYGYTF
few	TRBV9	.	TRBJ1-2	TGTGCCAGCAGCCCCCGAGGAGGGGTCAACTATGGCTACACCTTC	CASSPRGGVNYGYTF
.	TRBV6-1	.	TRBJ1-6	TGTGCCAGCAGCGTCCTAATCTATAATTCACCCCTCCACTTT	CASSVLIYNSPLHF
few	TRBV9	TRBD1	TRBJ1-6	TGTGCCAGCAGCCTGGGGGACAGGGGGTATAATTCACCCCTCCACTTT	CASSLGDRGYNSPLHF
.	TRBV7-9	.	TRBJ1-2	TGTGCCAGCAGCTTACCCAGGGTCCATGGCTACACCTTC	CASSLPRVHGYTF
.	TRBV30	TRBD2	TRBJ2-3	TGTGCCTGGAGTGGCCGTGGGCTAGCGGGGATGACAGATACGCAGTATTTT	CAWSGRGLAGMTDTQYF
.	TRBV6-6	.	TRBJ1-1	TGTGCCAGCAGTTATGGAGGACAGTCCTTGAGGACTGAAGCTTTCTTT	CASSYGGQSLRTEAFF
.	TRBV6-1	TRBD2	TRBJ2-5	TGTGCCAGCAGTGAAAAAGCGTACACGGGACTAGGGAGCCAAGAGACCCAGTACTTC	CASSEKAYTGLGSQETQYF
.	TRBV27	TRBD1	TRBJ1-5	TGTGCCAGCAGTATGACAGGGGGAGGCAATCAGCCCCAGCATTTT	CASSMTGGGNQPQHF
few	TRBV7-6	.	TRBJ1-1	TGTGCCAGCAGCTTAGGGCCTCCGTGGTTTTCAGACACTGAAGCTTTCTTT	CASSLGPPWFSDTEAFF
few	TRBV30	.	TRBJ1-4	TGTGCCTGGAGTGTGGGTCCTAGAACCGGGACACGGGCTGAAAAACTGTTTTTT	CAWSVGPRTGTRAEKLFF
.	TRBV9	TRBD1	TRBJ2-7	TGTGCCAGCAGCGTCGGGACAGGGTCTGGCGAGCAGTACTTC	CASSVGTGSGEQYF
few	TRBV5-4	.	TRBJ2-7	TGTGCCAGCAGCTTGGGAACTTCAGCGGTGCTCTACGAGCAGTACTTC	CASSLGTSAVLYEQYF
.	TRBV7-6	TRBD2	TRBJ2-1	TGTGCCAGCAGCCCCCACCCGATAGCGGGGGGGTTATACAATGAGCAGTTCTTC	CASSPHPIAGGLYNEQFF
.	TRBV5-1	.	TRBJ2-7	TGCGCCAGCAGCCCGGCCGGGACATCTATCTACGAGCAGTACTTC	CASSPAGTSIYEQYF
.	TRBV7-6	.	TRBJ1-1	TGTGCCAGCAGCCCTGGACACCTTGAAGCTTTCTTT	CASSPGHLEAFF
.	TRBV15	.	TRBJ2-7	TGTGCCACCAGCAGAGATCTCGGCAGGACCTACGAGCAGTACTTC	CATSRDLGRTYEQYF
.	TRBV29-1	.	TRBJ2-7	TGCAGCGTTCGGAGGGGGCACGAGCAGTACTTC	CSVRRGHEQYF
.	TRBV10-1	.	TRBJ2-3	TGCGCCAGCAGTGAGCCAGGGAGCACAGATACGCAGTATTTT	CASSEPGSTDTQYF
.	TRBV7-6	TRBD1	TRBJ1-1	TGTGCCAGCAGCTTGCGTCTTCAGGGGGGAAGCACTGAAGCTTTCTTT	CASSLRLQGGSTEAFF
.	TRBV27	TRBD1	TRBJ1-5	TGTGCCAGCAGTTCACAGGGGTTTCGACAGCACCAGCATTTT	CASSSQGFRQHQHF
many	TRBV29-1	TRBD1	TRBJ2-7	TGCAGCGTTGAAACGGTAGGGGACAGGGTCTCCTACGAGCAGTACTTC	CSVETVGDRVSYEQYF
.	TRBV7-6	TRBD2	TRBJ2-7	TGTGCCAGCAGCTTTGCCGGGGGGGCCTACGAGCAGTACTTC	CASSFAGGAYEQYF
.	TRBV10-2	TRBD1	TRBJ1-1	TGCGCCAGCTCGGACAGGGGTAGGGGGAACACTGAAGCTTTCTTT	CASSDRGRGNTEAFF
few	TRBV11-2	TRBD1	TRBJ1-2	TGTGCCAGCAGCTACAGGGGGGATTCTAACTATGGCTACACCTTC	CASSYRGDSNYGYTF
few	TRBV30	.	TRBJ1-1	TGTGCCTGGAGTGTATCCAGGGCTGAAGCTTTCTTT	CAWSVSRAEAFF
.	TRBV10-3	.	TRBJ1-2	TGTGCCATCAGTGATAGTAATTCCGATGGCTACACCTTC	CAISDSNSDGYTF
.	TRBV5-1	TRBD1	TRBJ1-2	TGCGCCAGCAGCTGGGCCACCGGGACAGGTCGTGGGGACTATGGCTACACCTTC	CASSWATGTGRGDYGYTF
few	TRBV11-2	.	TRBJ2-7	TGTGCCAGCAGCTTAGTCGACAGCTACGAGCAGTACTTC	CASSLVDSYEQYF
.	TRBV18	.	TRBJ2-7	TGTGCCAGCTCACCGAGGGGACATGTTCTTTCCTACGAGCAGTACTTC	CASSPRGHVLSYEQYF
few	TRBV10-1	.	TRBJ2-1	TGCGCCAGCAGTGAGTCGGTCGGGCAGGGAGGCTACAATGAGCAGTTCTTC	CASSESVGQGGYNEQFF
few	TRBV6-5	.	TRBJ1-1	TGTGCCAGCAGTTACGGACAGCTCACTGAAGCTTTCTTT	CASSYGQLTEAFF
few	TRBV30	TRBD1	TRBJ1-1	TGTGCCTGGAGTCCGACAGGGGACGACACTGAAGCTTTCTTT	CAWSPTGDDTEAFF